This TCR beta chain was identified in a study of metastatic and nonmetastatic thyroid tumors. Looking at the study overall: Across peripheral blood and tumor or nodule tissue samples taken from malignant and benign thyroid patients, the repertoires were compared with one another. General observations from the study: When malignant thyroid tumors were compared with benign nodules, TCR beta diversity was reportedly significantly higher in the malignant tumors. This held in both blood and tumor samples.

This clone was picked up a small number of times. Its antigen is unidentified. Original data processing: Variation in CDR3 across clinicopathological groups served as the basis for constructing a distant-metastasis classifier in papillary thyroid cancer. Through MiXCR, TCRdb re-clonotyped the PCR reads. TCRdb, not the original authors, processed these V and J calls. Among 10,000 to 12,000 clones listed, around two fifths were seen once. All patients were untreated before thyroid surgery. CDR1 and CDR2 (germline): MNHEY, SMNVEV (reference sequence). Trimming removed 2 bases from V and 4 bases from J, with 7 bases in between. The CDR3 sequence is 13 residues long.

Sequencing used tumor tissue. This receptor was identified in a female donor with papillary thyroid cancer or a benign thyroid nodule (not recorded which). Some clones in this sample may be carry-over from other donors' samples. The chain employs TRBV27 and TRBJ2-3, with a possible D match to TRBD1 (6 bases). CDR3 nucleotide sequence: TGTGCCAGCAGTTTAAACAGGGCAGATACGCAGTATTTT. Translation: CASSLNRADTQYF.